This T cell receptor (beta chain) emerged from a study of cytomegalovirus exposure and HLA in healthy donors. Whole-study context: The Caucasian-associated ancestry cluster contained 75% to 85% of the roughly 390 genotyped donors. Study observations and caveats: Some public TCRs appeared in many individuals, while most sequences were rare.

The germline CDR1 and CDR2 sequences are GTSNPN and SVGIG (reference sequence). After removal of 2 bases from V and 6 bases from J, the junction contained 9 bases not matched to a gene. This CDR3 has 15 amino acids. Both 60 Vbeta primers and 13 Jbeta primers went into the PCR. Libraries were prepared by immunoSEQ multiplex PCR; TCRdb keeps only in-frame clonotypes and omits some of them. This table has roughly 150,000 clones, 82% appearing once. A note on this clone: Its antigen is unknown.

The clonotype originates from a girl between 2 and 10 years old in good health and CMV-seropositive. The chain uses TRBV30 and TRBJ2-4, with 8 bases identical to TRBD1. The sample comprised PBMCs. The CDR3 loop is CAWSTPAGTGNIQYF. The CDR3 DNA sequence: TGTGCCTGGAGTACCCCAGCCGGGACAGGAAACATTCAGTACTTC.